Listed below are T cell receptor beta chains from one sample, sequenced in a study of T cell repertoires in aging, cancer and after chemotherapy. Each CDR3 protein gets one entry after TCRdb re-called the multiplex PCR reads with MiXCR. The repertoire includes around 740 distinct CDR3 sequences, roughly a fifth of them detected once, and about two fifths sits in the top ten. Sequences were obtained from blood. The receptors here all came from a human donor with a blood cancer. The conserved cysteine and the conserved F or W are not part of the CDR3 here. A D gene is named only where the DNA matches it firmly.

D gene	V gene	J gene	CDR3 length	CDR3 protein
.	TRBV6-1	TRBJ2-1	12	AAGEPKAYNEQF
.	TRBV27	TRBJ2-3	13	ASSLGAVRFDTQY
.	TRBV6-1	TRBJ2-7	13	ASSDRGVTSYEQY
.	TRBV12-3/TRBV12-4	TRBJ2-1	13	ASSLPGTLYNEQF
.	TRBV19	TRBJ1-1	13	ASSSGPLGETEAF
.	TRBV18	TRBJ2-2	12	ASSTSDSTGELF
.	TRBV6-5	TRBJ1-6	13	ASNLLQGDNSPLH
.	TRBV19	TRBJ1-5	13	ASSIGRRGNQPQH
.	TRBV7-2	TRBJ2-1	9	ASSLAHEQF
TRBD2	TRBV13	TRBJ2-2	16	ASGQALGLAGDTGELF
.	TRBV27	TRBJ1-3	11	ASSIRSGNTIY
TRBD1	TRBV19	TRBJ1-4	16	ASSSPGTGPGMDEKLF
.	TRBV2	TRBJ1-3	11	ASGRGSGNTIY
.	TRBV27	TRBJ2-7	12	ASSSRASSYEQY
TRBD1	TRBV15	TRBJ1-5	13	ATSRDRGVNQPQH
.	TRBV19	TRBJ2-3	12	ASIGTGWADTQY
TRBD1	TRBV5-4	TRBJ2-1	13	ASSLDRGAASEQF
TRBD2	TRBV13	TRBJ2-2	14	ASSWREGRHTGELF
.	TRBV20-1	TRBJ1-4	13	SARETQDYGEKLF
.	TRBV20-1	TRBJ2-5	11	SARVQGFETQY
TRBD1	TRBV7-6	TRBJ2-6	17	ASSLIPAGGGAGANVLT
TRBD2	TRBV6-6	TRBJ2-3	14	ASSHGTSGRVDTQY
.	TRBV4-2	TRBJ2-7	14	ASSPSWDPLNYEQY
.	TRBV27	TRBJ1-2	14	ASSVLGMGGASGYT
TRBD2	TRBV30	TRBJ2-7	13	AWSVNAAGGAEQY
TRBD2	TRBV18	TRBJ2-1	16	ASSPGTSGRPPIDEQF
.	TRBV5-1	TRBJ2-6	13	TSRLDSSGANVLT
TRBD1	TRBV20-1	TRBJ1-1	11	SAYGTDLLGAF
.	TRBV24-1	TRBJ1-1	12	ATSDPNKNTEAF
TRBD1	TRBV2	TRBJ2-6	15	ASRDGQGYSGANVLT
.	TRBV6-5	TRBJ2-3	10	ASSSRPDTQY
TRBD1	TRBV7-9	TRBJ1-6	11	ASSGQGDSPLH
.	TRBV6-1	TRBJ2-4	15	ASSERIGSVAKNIQY
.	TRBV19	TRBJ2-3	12	ASSMPSSTDTQY
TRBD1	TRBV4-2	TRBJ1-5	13	ASSQGQGAHQAPL
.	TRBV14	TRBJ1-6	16	ASSQLLGPHAYNSPLH